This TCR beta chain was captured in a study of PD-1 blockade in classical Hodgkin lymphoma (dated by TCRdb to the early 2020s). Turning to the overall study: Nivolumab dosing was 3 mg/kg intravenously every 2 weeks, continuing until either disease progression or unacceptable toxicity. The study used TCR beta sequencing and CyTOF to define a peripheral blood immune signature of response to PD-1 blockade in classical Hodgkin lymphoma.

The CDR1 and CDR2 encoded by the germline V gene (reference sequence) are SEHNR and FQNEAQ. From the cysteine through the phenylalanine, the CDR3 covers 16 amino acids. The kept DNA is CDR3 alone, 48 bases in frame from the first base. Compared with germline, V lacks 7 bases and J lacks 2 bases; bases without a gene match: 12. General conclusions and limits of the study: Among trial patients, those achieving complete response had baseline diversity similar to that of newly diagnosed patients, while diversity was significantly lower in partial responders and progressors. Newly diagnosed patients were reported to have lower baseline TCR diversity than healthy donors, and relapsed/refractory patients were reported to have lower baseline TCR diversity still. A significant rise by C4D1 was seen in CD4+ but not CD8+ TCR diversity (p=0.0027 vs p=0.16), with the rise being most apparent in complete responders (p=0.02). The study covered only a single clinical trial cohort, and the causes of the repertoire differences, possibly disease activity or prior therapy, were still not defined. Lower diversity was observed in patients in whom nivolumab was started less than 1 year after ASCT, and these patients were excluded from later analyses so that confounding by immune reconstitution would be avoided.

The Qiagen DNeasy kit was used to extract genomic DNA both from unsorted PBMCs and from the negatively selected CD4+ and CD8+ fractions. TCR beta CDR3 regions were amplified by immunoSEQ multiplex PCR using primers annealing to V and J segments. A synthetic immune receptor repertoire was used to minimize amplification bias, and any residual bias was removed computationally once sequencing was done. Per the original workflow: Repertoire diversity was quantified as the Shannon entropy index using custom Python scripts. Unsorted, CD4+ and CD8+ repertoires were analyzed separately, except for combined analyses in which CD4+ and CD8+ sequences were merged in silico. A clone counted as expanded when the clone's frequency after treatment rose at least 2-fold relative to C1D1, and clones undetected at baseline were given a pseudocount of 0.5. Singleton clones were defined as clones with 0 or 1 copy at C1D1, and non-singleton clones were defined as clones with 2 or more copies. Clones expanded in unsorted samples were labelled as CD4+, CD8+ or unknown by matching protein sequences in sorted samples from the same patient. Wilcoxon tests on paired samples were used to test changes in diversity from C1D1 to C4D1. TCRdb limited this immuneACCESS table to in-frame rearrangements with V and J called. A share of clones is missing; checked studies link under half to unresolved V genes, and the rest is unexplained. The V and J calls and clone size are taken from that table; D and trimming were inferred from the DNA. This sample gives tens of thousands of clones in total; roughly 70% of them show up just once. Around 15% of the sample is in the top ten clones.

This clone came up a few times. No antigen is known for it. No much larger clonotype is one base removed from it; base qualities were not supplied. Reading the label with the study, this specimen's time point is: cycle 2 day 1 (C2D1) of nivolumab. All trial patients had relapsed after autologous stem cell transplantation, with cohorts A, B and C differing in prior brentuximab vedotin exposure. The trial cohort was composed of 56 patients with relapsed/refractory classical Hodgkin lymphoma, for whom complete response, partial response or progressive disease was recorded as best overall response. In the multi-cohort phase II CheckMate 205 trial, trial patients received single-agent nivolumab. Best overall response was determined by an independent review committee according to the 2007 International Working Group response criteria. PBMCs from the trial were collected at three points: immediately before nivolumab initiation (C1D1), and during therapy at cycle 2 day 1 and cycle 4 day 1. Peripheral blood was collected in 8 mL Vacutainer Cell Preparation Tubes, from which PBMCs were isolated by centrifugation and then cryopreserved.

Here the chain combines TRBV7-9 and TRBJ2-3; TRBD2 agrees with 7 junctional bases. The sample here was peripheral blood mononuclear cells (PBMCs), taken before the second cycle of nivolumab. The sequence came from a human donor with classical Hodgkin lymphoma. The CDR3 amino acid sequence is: CASTRLGGGTTDTQYF. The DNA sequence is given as TGTGCCAGCACTCGACTCGGCGGGGGAACCACAGATACGCAGTATTTT.